The entry that follows covers one T cell receptor (beta chain) sequence. Its specificity is not known. The junction departs from germline at one end; a sequencing error may be responsible. At survey level, the immunoSEQ assay was run in its v3.0 version. Assay: immunoSEQ multiplex PCR; the TCRdb copy retains only in-frame clones and omits some. The sample carries about 39,000 clones, over 70% recorded once. The CDR3 is made up of 12 amino acids. The germline CDR1 and CDR2 sequences are MDHEN and SYDVKM. This record belongs to a study of long-term antiretroviral therapy in people with HIV. Study conclusions and caveats: ART was followed by higher diversity that remained below transplant donor controls. Against controls, HIV repertoires showed narrower ranges of CDR3 length.

Sample: unsorted PBMCs, taken 0.6 years after starting antiretroviral therapy. This receptor was obtained from a man between 18 and 35 years old with HIV. The J gene is TRBJ1-2, the V gene TRBV28; the D gene is possibly TRBD1 (5 bases). CDR3 sequence: CATQTPGGTYPF. In nucleotides, the CDR3 is TGTGCCACCCAGACCCCGGGAGGGACCTACCCCTTC.